These 27 T cell receptor beta chains came from one sample sequenced in a study of blood T cell repertoires in COVID-19 (dated by TCRdb to the early 2020s). Library prep was done by the immunoSEQ multiplex PCR assay. TCRdb's version of the immuneACCESS table is confined to in-frame rearrangements and falls short of the full clone set. An unresolved V gene accounts for under half of the shortfall where checked; the remainder is of unknown origin. Within this sample are 150,000 or so clones, with roughly 87% of them counted one time only. Around 7% of the sample goes to the ten largest clones. What was sequenced was PBMCs or T cells enriched from blood (not recorded which). These receptors came from a woman aged 45-65 years who had recovered from COVID-19.

The chain has TRBV9 and TRBJ2-7; 12 bases map to TRBD2. Germline V gives CDR1 SGDLS, CDR2 YYNGEE. V trimming: 0 bases; J trimming: 4 bases; junction bases outside the gene matches: 8. The CDR3 length is 17 residues. CDR3 sequence: CASSVGQTSGRGYEQYF. For the CDR3, the DNA is TGTGCCAGCAGCGTAGGCCAGACTAGCGGGAGAGGTTACGAGCAGTACTTC. The complete variable domain, with remaining parts taken from reference TRBV9 and TRBJ2-7, reads DSGVTQTPKHLITATGQRVTLRCSPRSGDLSVYWYQQSLDQGLQFLIQYYNGEERAKGNILERFSAQQFPDLHSELNLSSLELGDSALYFCASSVGQTSGRGYEQYFGPGTRLTVT.

This clone was found a few times. This chain uses TRBV3-1 (or the pseudogene TRBV3-2) with TRBJ1-6, with D unclear. The V end was cut by 2 bases, the J end by 0 bases, with 8 bases between. This CDR3 comprises 16 residues. Germline V lookup: CDR1 LGHDT, CDR2 YNNKEL (reference sequence). CDR3 sequence: CASSQPKSSYNSPLHF. CDR3 nucleotides: TGTGCCAGCAGCCAACCCAAGAGCTCCTATAATTCACCCCTCCACTTT.

The chain has TRBV24-1 and TRBJ2-5; 7 bases fit TRBD1. This CDR3 is built from 13 residues. Germline values: CDR1 KGHDR, CDR2 SFDVKD. Trimming took 7 bases from V and 1 from J; bases not matched to a gene: 2. The CDR3, as DNA: TGTGCCACCAGGAGGGGGCCCCAAGAGACCCAGTACTTC. Translated: CATRRGPQETQYF.

This clone appeared once. The V call is TRBV7-6, the J call TRBJ2-1, with TRBD2 matching over 9 bases. With 2 bases clipped from V and 5 bases from J, the junction kept 16 bases outside the gene matches. Germline CDR1 SGHVS, CDR2 FNYEAQ. The CDR3 consists of 19 residues. The CDR3, as DNA: TGTGCCAGCAGCTTAATTTTTAGGCCTAGCGGGATTAATGACAATGAGCAGTTCTTC. It translates to CASSLIFRPSGINDNEQFF.

The chain carries TRBV13 and TRBJ2-1, with 15 bases fitting TRBD2. This CDR3 has 17 residues. The germline CDR1 and CDR2 sequences are PRHDT and FYEKMQ (reference sequence). Trimming removed 5 bases from V and 4 bases from J; junction bases left unmatched: 6. CDR3 protein: CASSLRTSGRGYNEQFF. As DNA, the CDR3 is TGTGCCAGCAGCCTTCGGACTAGCGGGAGGGGTTACAATGAGCAGTTCTTC.

The chain combines TRBV19 with TRBJ1-2, with TRBD1 matching 10 bases. The length of the CDR3 is 14 residues. Germline V gene lookup returns CDR1 LNHDA and CDR2 SQIVND (reference sequence). Losses at the gene ends were 6 bases for V and 4 bases for J; bases not matched to a gene: 5. The CDR3 spells CASSRDRGSYGYTF. CDR3 bases: TGTGCCAGTAGCCGGGACAGGGGTTCCTATGGCTACACCTTC.

The CDR3: CASSRGQEAYGYTF. The CDR3, as DNA: TGTGCCAGCAGCCGTGGACAGGAGGCATATGGCTACACCTTC. V usage is TRBV14 and J usage is TRBJ1-2; 7 positions agree with TRBD1. Germline V gene lookup returns CDR1 SGHDN and CDR2 FVKESK. This CDR3 is built from 14 residues. Trimming took 4 bases from V and 5 from J; bases not matched to a gene: 7.

This clone was counted a single time. The V gene is TRBV6-6, the J gene TRBJ1-4, with TRBD1 matching 7 bases. Germline V gene sequence: CDR1 MNHNY, CDR2 SVGAGI (reference sequence). Losses at the gene ends were 6 bases for V and 8 bases for J; bases not matched to a gene: 12. The CDR3 sequence is 15 residues long. Here the CDR3 reads CASSPRAGGWEKLFF. The CDR3 bases are TGTGCCAGCAGCCCCCGTGCAGGGGGTTGGGAAAAACTGTTTTTT.

This clone was seen just once. The chain couples TRBV6-5 to TRBJ1-5; TRBD1 matches at 9 bases. The CDR3 contains 14 residues. Germline values: CDR1 MNHEY, CDR2 SVGAGI. The J segment lost 5 bases and the V segment lost 2 bases, leaving 1 base of the junction unmatched. CDR3 in amino acids: CASSYRTGDQPQHF. The CDR3, as DNA: TGTGCCAGCAGTTACCGGACAGGGGATCAGCCCCAGCATTTT.

This chain uses TRBV4-3 with TRBJ2-1; the D gene is possibly TRBD2 (5 bases). Germline V gene lookup returns CDR1 LGHNA and CDR2 YSLEER. The CDR3 is made up of 17 amino acids. The ends were cut back, 1 base at V and 7 bases at J, with 20 bases in the middle. The CDR3 reads CASSQAPGSLGSNEQFF. DNA for the CDR3: TGCGCCAGCAGCCAAGCCCCGGGGTCCCTAGGGTCAAATGAGCAGTTCTTC.

V and J are TRBV30 and TRBJ2-2, with TRBD2 as a possible D gene (6 bases). This CDR3 is 14 amino acids long. Germline CDR1 reads GTSNPN; CDR2 reads SVGIG (reference sequence). Trimming shortened V by 0 bases and J by 3 bases, and 8 bases separated the two germline ends. In nucleotides, the CDR3 is TGTGCCTGGAGTGTACGACTAGACACCGGGGAGCTGTTTTTT. This codes for CAWSVRLDTGELFF.

This chain joins TRBV7-8 and TRBJ2-2; 10 nucleotides match TRBD2. V lost 4 bases, J lost 5 bases, and 19 bases stayed unmatched. This CDR3 contains 20 residues. Germline loops: CDR1 SGHVS, CDR2 FQNEAQ. The CDR3 is CASSSRRLTSGNSKTGELFF. The CDR3 DNA reads as TGTGCCAGCAGCTCCCGAAGGTTAACTAGCGGGAATTCAAAGACCGGGGAGCTGTTTTTT.

The rearrangement uses TRBV7-2 and TRBJ1-1; tentatively, D is TRBD1 (6 bases). CDR3 length: 14 residues. CDR1 and CDR2 from the germline V gene are SGHTA and FQGNSA. V gave up 2 bases and J gave up 5 bases, with 12 bases separating them. The CDR3 is CASSLQGLRTEAFF. The DNA for the CDR3 is TGTGCCAGCAGCTTACAGGGGCTTAGGACTGAAGCTTTCTTT.

J is TRBJ2-7 and V is TRBV11-2, with 13 bases identical to TRBD2. Germline trimming cut 5 bases from V and 1 base from J; bases unmatched to any gene: 5. The CDR3 spans 16 residues. Germline V gives CDR1 SGHAT, CDR2 FQNNGV. The CDR3 region is CASSRRTSGSSYEQYF. The CDR3 nucleotides are TGTGCCAGCAGCCGCAGGACTAGCGGGAGTTCCTACGAGCAGTACTTC.

This clone has only a few counts. J is TRBJ1-3 and V is TRBV11-2; D uncertain. V shed 6 bases and J shed 2 bases, with 14 bases lying between them. The CDR3 runs to 15 residues. CDR1 SGHAT and CDR2 FQNNGV come from the germline V gene. The CDR3 DNA reads TGTGCCAGCAGATTGAGAGGCGCCCCTGGAAACACCATATATTTT. It specifies CASRLRGAPGNTIYF.

CDR3 DNA sequence: TGTGCCAGCAGCCTGTACAGCGGGATAGGCACTCACAATGAGCAGTTCTTC. It translates to CASSLYSGIGTHNEQFF. The rearrangement uses TRBV7-2 and TRBJ2-1; 7 bases agree with TRBD2. This CDR3 is built from 17 residues. Trimming took 5 bases from V and 5 from J; bases not matched to a gene: 15. Per the germline V gene, CDR1 is SGHTA and CDR2 is FQGNSA.

This clone has more than one count but fewer than ten. This sequence joins TRBV3-1 (or the pseudogene TRBV3-2) and TRBJ1-1; TRBD1 matches at 7 bases. Germline V gene sequence: CDR1 LGHDT, CDR2 YNNKEL (reference sequence). This CDR3 has 14 amino acids. V lost 4 bases, J lost 3 bases, and 5 bases stayed unmatched. This chain's CDR3 is CASSPRQGHTEAFF. DNA of the CDR3: TGTGCCAGCAGCCCGAGACAGGGCCACACTGAAGCTTTCTTT.

This chain links TRBV19 with TRBJ1-5, with a weak D call TRBD1 (6 bases). V lost 5 bases to trimming and J lost 6 bases, with 23 bases between them. CDR3 size: 17 residues. The germline CDR1 and CDR2 sequences are LNHDA and SQIVND (reference sequence). CDR3: CASSPRSPGQGSQPQHF. CDR3 DNA: TGTGCCAGTAGTCCCCGATCCCCGGGACAAGGATCTCAGCCCCAGCATTTT.

For this clone: Other DNA sequences in this specimen translate into the identical CDR3. This chain links TRBV18 with TRBJ1-5; possibly TRBD1 for D (5 bases). V was trimmed by 3 bases and J by 0 bases, leaving 6 bases between them. The germline CDR1 and CDR2 sequences are KGHSH and LQKENI. The CDR3 length is 14 residues. This chain's CDR3 is CASSPQGSNQPQHF. The CDR3 coding sequence is TGTGCCAGCTCACCTCAGGGTAGCAATCAGCCCCAGCATTTT.

V and J are TRBV18 and TRBJ2-1; 13 bases match TRBD2. Germline CDR1 is KGHSH and CDR2 is LQKENI. Unmatched junction bases numbered 10, after V lost 5 bases and J lost 0 bases. The CDR3 is made up of 19 amino acids. CDR3 bases: TGTGCCAGCTCATCTGCGGGACTAGCGGGATTTAGCTCCTACAATGAGCAGTTCTTC. It is translated as CASSSAGLAGFSSYNEQFF. The full variable domain, completed using reference TRBV18 and TRBJ2-1, is NAGVMQNPRHLVRRRGQEARLRCSPMKGHSHVYWYRQLPEEGLKFMVYLQKENIIDESGMPKERFSAEFPKEGPSILRIQQVVRGDSAAYFCASSSAGLAGFSSYNEQFFGPGTRLTVL.

The genes are TRBV28 and TRBJ1-1; unclear D gene. Germline V gene sequence: CDR1 MDHEN, CDR2 SYDVKM. The V end was cut by 3 bases, the J end by 5 bases, with 10 bases between. The CDR3 extends over 13 amino acids. In DNA, the CDR3 is TGTGCCAGCAGTTTGGGGAGTAGGACTGAAGCTTTCTTT. This translates into CASSLGSRTEAFF.

V usage is TRBV10-1 and J usage is TRBJ2-3, with 10 bases fitting TRBD2. This CDR3 has 14 amino acids. The V and J ends lost 6 bases and 1 base, in that order; junction bases with no gene match: 1. CDR1 is WNHNN and CDR2 is SYGVQD in the germline V gene (reference sequence). DNA of the CDR3: TGCGCCAGCAGCGGGACTAGCGGCACAGATACGCAGTATTTT. Protein product: CASSGTSGTDTQYF.

The sample holds a few counts of this clone. The rearrangement joins TRBV2 to TRBJ1-2; TRBD1 matches at 7 bases. V lost 7 bases to trimming and J lost 4 bases; unmatched junction nucleotides: 9. CDR1 is SNHLY, CDR2 FYNNEI, per germline. CDR3 length: 14 amino acids. This chain's CDR3 is CASTPYRGIYGYTF. DNA for the CDR3: TGTGCCAGCACCCCCTACAGGGGCATCTATGGCTACACCTTC.

V and J are TRBV10-3 and TRBJ2-7; unclear D gene. V gave up 6 bases and J gave up 0 bases, with 12 bases separating them. This CDR3 has 14 amino acids. Per germline, CDR1 ENHRY and CDR2 SYGVKD. The DNA for the CDR3 is TGTGCCATCAGGGAGACTTCTAGCTCCTACGAGCAGTACTTC. Translated: CAIRETSSSYEQYF.

In its sample, this clone was seen a few times. The chain is built from TRBV11-2 and TRBJ2-7; 11 nucleotides align to TRBD2. The CDR3 runs to 16 residues. V was pared by 4 bases and J by 2 bases, with 7 bases of the junction left unmatched. The germline CDR1 and CDR2 sequences are SGHAT and FQNNGV. CDR3 protein: CASSSMMGLAAYEQYF. CDR3 sequence (DNA): TGTGCCAGCAGCTCAATGATGGGACTAGCGGCCTACGAGCAGTACTTC.

The chain couples TRBV4-3 to TRBJ2-2, with 7 bases lining up with TRBD2. Germline CDR1 LGHNA, CDR2 YSLEER. J gave up 4 bases and V 4 bases, and 12 bases lay outside the gene matches. This CDR3 comprises 17 residues. CDR3: CASSPGGWREFTGELFF. The CDR3 DNA follows: TGCGCCAGCAGCCCTGGGGGTTGGCGGGAGTTCACCGGGGAGCTGTTTTTT.

This clone was counted once. The V and J genes are TRBV7-2 and TRBJ1-3; 10 nucleotides match TRBD1. The CDR3 totals 14 residues. Germline loops: CDR1 SGHTA, CDR2 FQGNSA. V gave up 5 bases and J gave up 4 bases; unmatched junction bases: 2. The CDR3 is CASSLGQGGNTIYF. CDR3 nucleotides: TGTGCCAGCAGCCTGGGACAGGGGGGAAACACCATATATTTT.